Below are 17 T cell receptor beta chains sequenced from a single sample in a study of T cell responses to AZD1222 COVID-19 vaccine. This table comes from immunoSEQ multiplex PCR, and its TCRdb copy is limited to in-frame clones, with some not included. The sample includes 30,000 to 35,000 clones, 70% to 80% of them seen just once. Here the sequenced sample was peripheral blood, taken 28 days after the second AZD1222 dose. Every receptor here comes from an adult who received the AZD1222 COVID-19 vaccine.

This clone has only one observation. The chain carries TRBV6-5 and TRBJ2-4; D might be TRBD1 or TRBD2, each matching 5 bases. There are 15 residues in the CDR3. CDR1 is MNHEY and CDR2 is SVGAGI in the germline V gene. The ends were cut back, 5 bases at V and 1 base at J, with 12 bases in the middle. As DNA, the CDR3 is TGTGCCAGCAGTCCTGTCAGGGACGCCAAAAACATTCAGTACTTC. Its protein product is CASSPVRDAKNIQYF.

This chain uses TRBV20-1 with TRBJ1-2, with unresolved D. CDR3 length equals 11 residues. Germline V gene sequence: CDR1 DFQATT, CDR2 SNEGSKA (reference sequence). V gave up 0 bases and J gave up 7 bases, with 6 bases separating them. The CDR3 DNA sequence: TGCAGTGCTAGAGATCGACCTGGCTACACCTTC. It codes for CSARDRPGYTF.

The rearrangement uses TRBV7-6 and TRBJ1-3, with D tentatively TRBD1 (5 bases). This CDR3 is built from 18 residues. Between the trimmed V and J ends, which lost 1 base and 0 bases, there was a span of 16 bases. Germline V CDR1 and CDR2: SGHVS, FNYEAQ. The CDR3 bases are TGTGCCAGCAGCTTAGTCAGACGGGGGTCCGACTCTGGAAACACCATATATTTT. It yields the protein CASSLVRRGSDSGNTIYF.

The chain links TRBV2 to TRBJ2-2; no clear D. V shed 8 bases and J shed 4 bases, with 11 bases lying between them. This CDR3 is 13 amino acids long. The V gene's germline CDR1 is SNHLY and CDR2 FYNNEI. CDR3 region: CASRATSTGELFF. For the CDR3, the DNA is TGTGCCAGCCGGGCCACATCCACCGGGGAGCTGTTTTTT.

The chain recombines TRBV6-5 with TRBJ2-5, with D possibly matching TRBD1 (5 bases). This CDR3 region has 15 residues. V lost 2 bases and J lost 5, with 15 bases in between. In germline, CDR1 is MNHEY, CDR2 SVGAGI. The CDR3 is CASSYIGGQSETQYF. CDR3 DNA sequence: TGTGCCAGCAGTTACATAGGCGGACAAAGCGAGACCCAGTACTTC.

The chain recombines TRBV5-8 with TRBJ1-1; 7 nucleotides line up with TRBD1. The length of the CDR3 is 14 residues. The germline V gene has CDR1 SGHTS and CDR2 YDEGEE. J lost 5 bases, V lost 4 bases, and 8 bases had no gene match. This CDR3 reads CASSLLDRVTEAFF. In DNA form, the CDR3 reads TGTGCCAGCAGCCTCCTCGACAGGGTAACTGAAGCTTTCTTT.

J is TRBJ1-2 and V is TRBV6-2 or TRBV6-3; a possible D gene is TRBD1 (5 bases). Deletions cut 2 bases from V and 7 bases from J, with 14 bases between. The CDR3 has 14 residues. CDR1 and CDR2 from the germline V gene are MNHEY and SVGEGT. CDR3 DNA sequence: TGTGCCAGCAGTTACGCCCCGCGGCAGGGTGGCTACACCTTC. Protein sequence: CASSYAPRQGGYTF.

V gene TRBV12-3 or TRBV12-4 combines with J gene TRBJ1-1; D remains ambiguous. The CDR3 covers 13 residues. The V end was cut by 3 bases, the J end by 4 bases, with 9 bases between. The CDR3, as DNA: TGTGCCAGCAGTTTTCTAGGGAGCACTGAAGCTTTCTTT. Translated, it gives CASSFLGSTEAFF.

This clone is labeled as large. The rearrangement joins TRBV19 to TRBJ2-1; D is perhaps TRBD2 (7 bases). The V end lost 4 bases, the J end lost 3 bases, and 10 bases lay between the germline ends. Germline CDR1 LNHDA, CDR2 SQIVND (reference sequence). The CDR3 covers 14 residues. CDR3 residues: CASSKRGGYNEQFF. CDR3 DNA sequence: TGTGCCAGTAGTAAGAGGGGGGGCTACAATGAGCAGTTCTTC. The full variable domain, rest sourced from reference TRBV19 and TRBJ2-1, is DGGITQSPKYLFRKEGQNVTLSCEQNLNHDAMYWYRQDPGQGLRLIYYSQIVNDFQKGDIAEGYSVSREKKESFPLTVTSAQKNPTAFYLCASSKRGGYNEQFFGPGTRLTVL.

This clone has more than one count but fewer than ten. The chain employs TRBV9 and TRBJ1-3; D gene ambiguous. Germline CDR1 SGDLS, CDR2 YYNGEE. This CDR3 region has 15 residues. Trimming left V 0 bases short and J 0 bases short, with 7 bases between. In DNA, the CDR3 is TGTGCCAGCAGCGTAGGTGTCCTCTCTGGAAACACCATATATTTT. Its protein product is CASSVGVLSGNTIYF.

V is TRBV5-6 and J is TRBJ2-5; tentative D call: TRBD2 (6 bases). Germline lookup yields CDR1 SGHDT and CDR2 YYEEEE. V lost 5 bases and J 3 bases, leaving 17 bases between the germline ends. This CDR3 comprises 15 residues. In nucleotides, the CDR3 is TGTGCCAGCAGTCTCGGCGGGGTAGGCAAAGAGACCCAGTACTTC. This gives the protein CASSLGGVGKETQYF.

This sequence joins TRBV5-1 and TRBJ1-4; D gene uncertain. The germline gives CDR1 SGHRS, CDR2 YFSETQ. The CDR3 length is 16 residues. Trimming stripped 5 bases from V and 0 bases from J, with 14 bases between. CDR3 residues: CASRTTLAATNEKLFF. The CDR3 nucleotides are TGCGCCAGCAGAACAACTCTGGCAGCAACTAATGAAAAACTGTTTTTT.

V is TRBV19 and J is TRBJ2-7; 9 nucleotides align to TRBD1. J was trimmed by 5 bases and V by 7 bases; bases with no gene match: 9. The CDR3 sequence is 14 residues long. In germline, CDR1 is LNHDA, CDR2 SQIVND (reference sequence). CDR3 amino acids: CASNQPGQGNEQYF. The CDR3 DNA follows: TGTGCCAGTAACCAGCCGGGACAGGGTAACGAGCAGTACTTC.

The V call is TRBV13, the J call TRBJ1-1, with TRBD1 matching over 7 bases. This CDR3 is 15 amino acids long. Trimming cost V 5 bases and J 5 bases; bases outside gene matches: 11. In germline, CDR1 is PRHDT, CDR2 FYEKMQ (reference sequence). The CDR3 reads CASSTMTGSTTEAFF. The CDR3 DNA reads TGTGCCAGCAGCACCATGACAGGGTCTACGACTGAAGCTTTCTTT. The whole variable domain, remainder taken from reference TRBV13 and TRBJ1-1, is AAGVIQSPRHLIKEKRETATLKCYPIPRHDTVYWYQQGPGQDPQFLISFYEKMQSDKGSIPDRFSAQQFSDYHSELNMSSLELGDSALYFCASSTMTGSTTEAFFGQGTRLTVV.

This chain joins TRBV2 and TRBJ2-1; D is unresolved. Trimming pared 8 bases from V and 7 bases from J, leaving 6 bases between. CDR1 and CDR2 (germline): SNHLY, FYNNEI. The CDR3 runs to 10 residues. The CDR3 DNA reads as TGTGCCAGCGTGGAGAATGAGCAGTTCTTC. Translating gives CASVENEQFF.

The chain links TRBV11-2 to TRBJ1-2; no firm D call. The CDR3 is 14 amino acids. Per germline, CDR1 SGHAT and CDR2 FQNNGV. V gave up 2 bases and J gave up 4 bases, with 11 bases separating them. The CDR3 sequence is CASSLQEVSYGYTF. The CDR3, as DNA: TGTGCCAGCAGCTTACAGGAGGTAAGCTATGGCTACACCTTC.

J is TRBJ1-2 and V is TRBV7-2; D gene ambiguous. Trimming took 2 bases from V and 8 from J, leaving 15 bases between them. The CDR3 covers 14 residues. Germline CDR1 is SGHTA and CDR2 is FQGNSA. CDR3 DNA: TGTGCCAGCAGCTTAAGTCCCAAGGAAGCGGGCTACACCTTC. This sequence encodes CASSLSPKEAGYTF. Full variable domain (outside the CDR3, taken from reference TRBV7-2 and TRBJ1-2): GAGVSQSPSNKVTEKGKDVELRCDPISGHTALYWYRQSLGQGLEFLIYFQGNSAPDKSGLPSDRFSAERTGGSVSTLTIQRTQQEDSAVYLCASSLSPKEAGYTFGSGTRLTVV.